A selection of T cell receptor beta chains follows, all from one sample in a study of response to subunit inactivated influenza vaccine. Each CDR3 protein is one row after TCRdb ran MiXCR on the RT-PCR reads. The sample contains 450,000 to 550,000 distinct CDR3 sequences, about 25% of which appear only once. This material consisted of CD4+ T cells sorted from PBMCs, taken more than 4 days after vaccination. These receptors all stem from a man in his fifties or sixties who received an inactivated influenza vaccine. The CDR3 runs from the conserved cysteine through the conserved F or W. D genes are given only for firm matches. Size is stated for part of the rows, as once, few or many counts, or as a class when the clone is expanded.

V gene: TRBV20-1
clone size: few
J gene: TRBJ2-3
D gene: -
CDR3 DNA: TGCAGTGCAGCCCCCACAGATACGCAGTATTTT
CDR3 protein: CSAAPTDTQYF

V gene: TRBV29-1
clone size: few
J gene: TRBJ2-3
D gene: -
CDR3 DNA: TGCAGCGTAGCTAGGGCTGATACGCAGTATTTT
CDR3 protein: CSVARADTQYF

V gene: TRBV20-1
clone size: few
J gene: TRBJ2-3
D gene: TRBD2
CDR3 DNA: TGCAGTGCCCCGGGTCAGCGGGAGATAAATACGCAGTATTTT
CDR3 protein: CSAPGQREINTQYF

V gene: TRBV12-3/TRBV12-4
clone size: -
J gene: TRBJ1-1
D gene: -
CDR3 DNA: TGTGCCAGCAGTCCAGGGTTCACTGAAGCTTTCTTT
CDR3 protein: CASSPGFTEAFF

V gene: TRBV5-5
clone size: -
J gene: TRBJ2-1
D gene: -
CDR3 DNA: TGTGCCAGCAGCTTGTACGGCGGCAACAACAATGAGCAGTTCTTC
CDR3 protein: CASSLYGGNNNEQFF

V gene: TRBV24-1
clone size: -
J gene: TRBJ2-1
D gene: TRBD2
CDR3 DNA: TGTGCCACCAGTGATCTTACTAGCGGGAGTCCTGAGCAGTTCTTC
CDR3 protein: CATSDLTSGSPEQFF

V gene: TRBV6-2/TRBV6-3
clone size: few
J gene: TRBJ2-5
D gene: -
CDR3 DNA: TGTGCCAGCAGTCTAAGACAGGTTTTAAACCAAGAGACCCAGTACTTC
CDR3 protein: CASSLRQVLNQETQYF

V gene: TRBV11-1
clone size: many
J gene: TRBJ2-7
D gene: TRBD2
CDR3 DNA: TGTGCCAGCAGCTTAGGGGTTTCGGGACTACGTACGACCTACGAGCAGTACTTC
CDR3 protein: CASSLGVSGLRTTYEQYF

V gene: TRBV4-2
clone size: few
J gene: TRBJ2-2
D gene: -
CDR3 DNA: TGTGCCAGCAGCCAAGACCCCACCGGGGAGCTGTTTTTT
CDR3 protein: CASSQDPTGELFF

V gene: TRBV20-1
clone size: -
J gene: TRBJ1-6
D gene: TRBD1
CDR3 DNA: TGCAGTGCTAGAGACCCAGGACAGGGTAGTGGTTCACCCCTCCACTTT
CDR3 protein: CSARDPGQGSGSPLHF

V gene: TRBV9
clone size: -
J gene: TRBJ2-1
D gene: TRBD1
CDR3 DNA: TGTGCCAGCAGCCCCACGGGACAGGGCCCCTACAATGAGCAGTTCTTC
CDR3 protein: CASSPTGQGPYNEQFF

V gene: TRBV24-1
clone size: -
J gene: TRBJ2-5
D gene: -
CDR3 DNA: TGTGCCACCAGTGGCCCGGAGTGGCAAGAGACCCAGTACTTC
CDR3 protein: CATSGPEWQETQYF

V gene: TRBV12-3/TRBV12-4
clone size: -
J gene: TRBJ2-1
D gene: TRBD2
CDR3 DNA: TGTGCCAGCAGAGATAGCGGGAGAAGGGGAAATGAGCAGTTCTTC
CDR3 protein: CASRDSGRRGNEQFF

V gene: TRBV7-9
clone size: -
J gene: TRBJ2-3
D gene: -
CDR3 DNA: TGTGCCAGCAGCTTAAGGGGGGAAACAGATACGCAGTATTTT
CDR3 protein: CASSLRGETDTQYF

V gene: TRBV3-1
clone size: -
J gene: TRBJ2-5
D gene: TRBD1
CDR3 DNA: TGTGCCAGCAGCCAAGTCCCCCTTCGGACAGGGGGTGGGGAGACCCAGTACTTC
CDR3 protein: CASSQVPLRTGGGETQYF

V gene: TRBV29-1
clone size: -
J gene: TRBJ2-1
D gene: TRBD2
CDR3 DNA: TGCAGCGTTAGCGGAACTAGCGGGAAAACCTCCTACAATGAGCAGTTCTTC
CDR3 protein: CSVSGTSGKTSYNEQFF

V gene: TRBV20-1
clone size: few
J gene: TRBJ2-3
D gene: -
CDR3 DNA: TGCAGTGCTAACGACTTAGACACAGATACGCAGTATTTT
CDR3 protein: CSANDLDTDTQYF

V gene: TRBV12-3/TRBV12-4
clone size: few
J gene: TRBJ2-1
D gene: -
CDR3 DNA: TGTGCCAGCAGTCGACTTCGAGGTAACTCCTACAATGAGCAGTTCTTC
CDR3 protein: CASSRLRGNSYNEQFF

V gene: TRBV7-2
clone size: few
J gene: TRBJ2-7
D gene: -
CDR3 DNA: TGTGCCAGCAGCTTTCTTAGTCTAGGCTCCTACGAGCAGTACTTC
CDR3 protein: CASSFLSLGSYEQYF

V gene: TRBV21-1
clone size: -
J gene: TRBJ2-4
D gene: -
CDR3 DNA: TGTGCCAGCAGCAACCTAGGGACTCATCCAGCCAAAAACATTCAGTACTTC
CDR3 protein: CASSNLGTHPAKNIQYF

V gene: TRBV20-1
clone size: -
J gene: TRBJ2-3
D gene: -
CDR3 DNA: TGCAGTGCTAGAGATTCTAGCAGAGTCACAGATACGCAGTATTTT
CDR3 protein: CSARDSSRVTDTQYF

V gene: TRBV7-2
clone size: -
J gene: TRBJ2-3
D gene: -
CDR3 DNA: TGTGCCAGCAGCCCTTTTAGAAGTAGCGGAAATACGCAGTATTTT
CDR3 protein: CASSPFRSSGNTQYF

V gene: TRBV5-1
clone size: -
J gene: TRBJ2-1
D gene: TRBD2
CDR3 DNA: TGCGCCAGCAGCTTGTCTAGCGGGGAATACAATGAGCAGTTCTTC
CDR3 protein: CASSLSSGEYNEQFF

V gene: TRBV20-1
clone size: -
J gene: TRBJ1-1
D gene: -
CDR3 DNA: TGCAGTGCTAGCACGACATTGAACACTGAAGCTTTCTTT
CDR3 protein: CSASTTLNTEAFF

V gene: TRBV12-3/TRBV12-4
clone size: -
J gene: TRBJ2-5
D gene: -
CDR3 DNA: TGTGCCAGCAGTTTTAAACGTAAGCGGGAGACCCAGTACTTC
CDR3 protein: CASSFKRKRETQYF

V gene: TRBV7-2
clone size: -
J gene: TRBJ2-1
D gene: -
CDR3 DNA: TGTGCCAGCAGCCCCAATTCCAGGGGCTCCTACAATGAGCAGTTCTTC
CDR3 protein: CASSPNSRGSYNEQFF

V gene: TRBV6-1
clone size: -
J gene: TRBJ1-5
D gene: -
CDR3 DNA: TGTGCCAGCAGTGACAGGCCACAACAGCCCCAGCATTTT
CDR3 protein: CASSDRPQQPQHF

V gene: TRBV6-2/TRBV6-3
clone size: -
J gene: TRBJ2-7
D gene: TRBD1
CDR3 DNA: TGTGCCAGCAGCCGGGGACAGCGAAGCCCCTACGAGCAGTACTTC
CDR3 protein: CASSRGQRSPYEQYF

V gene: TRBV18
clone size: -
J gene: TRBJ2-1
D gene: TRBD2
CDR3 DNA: TGTGCCAGCTCACCACTGGCGGGGGGAAACAATGAGCAGTTCTTC
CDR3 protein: CASSPLAGGNNEQFF

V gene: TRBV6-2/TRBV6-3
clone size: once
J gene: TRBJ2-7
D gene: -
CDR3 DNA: TGTGCCAGCAGTTACACCGAATACGAGCAGTACTTC
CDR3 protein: CASSYTEYEQYF

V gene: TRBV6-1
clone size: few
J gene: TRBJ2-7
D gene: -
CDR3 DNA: TGTGCCAGCACCCGGGACGCAACTACCTACGAGCAGTACTTC
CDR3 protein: CASTRDATTYEQYF

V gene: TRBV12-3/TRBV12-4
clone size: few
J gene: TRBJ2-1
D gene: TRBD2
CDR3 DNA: TGTGCCAGCAGTTTGACTCCCGGGACTAGCCCCCACACTGAGCAGTTCTTC
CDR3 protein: CASSLTPGTSPHTEQFF

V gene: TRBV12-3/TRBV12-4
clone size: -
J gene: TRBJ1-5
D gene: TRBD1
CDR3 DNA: TGTGCCAGCAGTTTCCGGGACAGGGCCTTAAATCAGCCCCAGCATTTT
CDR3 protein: CASSFRDRALNQPQHF

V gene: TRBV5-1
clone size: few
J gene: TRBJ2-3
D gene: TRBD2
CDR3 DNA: TGCGCCAGCAGACCCGGACTAGCCGGCACAGATACGCAGTATTTT
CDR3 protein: CASRPGLAGTDTQYF

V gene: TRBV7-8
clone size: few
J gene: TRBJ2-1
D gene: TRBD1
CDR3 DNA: TGTGCCAGCAGCTTAGACAGGGGGCGAAGTGAGCAGTTCTTC
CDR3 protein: CASSLDRGRSEQFF

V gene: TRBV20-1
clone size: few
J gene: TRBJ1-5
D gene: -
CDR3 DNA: TGCAGTGCTAGCAGGACACCCAATCAGCCCCAGCATTTT
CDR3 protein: CSASRTPNQPQHF

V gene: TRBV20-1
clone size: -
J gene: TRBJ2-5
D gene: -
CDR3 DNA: TGCAGTGCTAGAGATTATATACTCCAAGAGACCCAGTACTTC
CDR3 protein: CSARDYILQETQYF

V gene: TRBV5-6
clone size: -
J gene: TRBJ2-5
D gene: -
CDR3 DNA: TGTGCCAGCAGCTTGTTAGGGGCCCCTCAAGAGACCCAGTACTTC
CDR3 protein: CASSLLGAPQETQYF

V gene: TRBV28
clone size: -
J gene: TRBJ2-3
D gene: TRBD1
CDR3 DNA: TGTGCCAGCACCCCGGCCGGGACAGGGTTAACAGATACGCAGTATTTT
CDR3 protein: CASTPAGTGLTDTQYF

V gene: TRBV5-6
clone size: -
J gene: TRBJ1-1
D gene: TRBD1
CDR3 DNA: TGTGCCAGCAGCTTGGCAGGACAGGAGGACACTGAAGCTTTCTTT
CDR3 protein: CASSLAGQEDTEAFF

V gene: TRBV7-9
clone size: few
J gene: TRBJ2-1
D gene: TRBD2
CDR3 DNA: TGTGCCAGCACCATTGGAGCGGGCGGGAGGTCCCCCAATGAGCAGTTCTTC
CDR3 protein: CASTIGAGGRSPNEQFF

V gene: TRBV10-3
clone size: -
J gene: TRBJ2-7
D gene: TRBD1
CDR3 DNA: TGTGCCATCAGCTCCGGGACAGAATTCTACGAGCAGTACTTC
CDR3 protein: CAISSGTEFYEQYF

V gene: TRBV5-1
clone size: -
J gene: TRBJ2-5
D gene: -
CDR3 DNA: TGCGCCAGCAGCTTGGCGAGGAGGGACGAGACCCAGTACTTC
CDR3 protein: CASSLARRDETQYF

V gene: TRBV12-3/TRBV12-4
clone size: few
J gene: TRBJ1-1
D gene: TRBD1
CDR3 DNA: TGTGCCACCAAGACAGGGGCATTTGAAGCTTTCTTT
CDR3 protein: CATKTGAFEAFF

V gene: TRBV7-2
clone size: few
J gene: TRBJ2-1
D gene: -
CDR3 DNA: TGTGCCAGCAGCTCATGGGCCTACAATGAGCAGTTCTTC
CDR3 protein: CASSSWAYNEQFF

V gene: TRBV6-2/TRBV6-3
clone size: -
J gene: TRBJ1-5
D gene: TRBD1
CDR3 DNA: TGTGCCAGCAGAGGACAGGGTCGGACTCAGCCCCAGCATTTT
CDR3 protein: CASRGQGRTQPQHF

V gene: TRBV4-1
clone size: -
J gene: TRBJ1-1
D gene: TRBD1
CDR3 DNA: TGCGCCAGCAGCCAAGTACGGCTCAGGGGGATGGGGAACACTGAAGCTTTCTTT
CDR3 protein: CASSQVRLRGMGNTEAFF